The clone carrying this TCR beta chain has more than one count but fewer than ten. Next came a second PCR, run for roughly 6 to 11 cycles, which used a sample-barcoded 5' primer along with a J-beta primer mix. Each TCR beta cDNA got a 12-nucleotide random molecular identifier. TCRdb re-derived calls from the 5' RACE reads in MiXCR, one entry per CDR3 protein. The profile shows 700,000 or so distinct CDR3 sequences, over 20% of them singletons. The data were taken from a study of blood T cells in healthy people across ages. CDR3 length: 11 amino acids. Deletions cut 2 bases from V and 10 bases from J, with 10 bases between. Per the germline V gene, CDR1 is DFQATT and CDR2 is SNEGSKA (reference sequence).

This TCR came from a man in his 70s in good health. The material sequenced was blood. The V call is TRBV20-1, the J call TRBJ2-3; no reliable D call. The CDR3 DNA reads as TGCAGTGCTAGAAGTGGTGGGGCGCAGTATTTT. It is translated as CSARSGGAQYF.